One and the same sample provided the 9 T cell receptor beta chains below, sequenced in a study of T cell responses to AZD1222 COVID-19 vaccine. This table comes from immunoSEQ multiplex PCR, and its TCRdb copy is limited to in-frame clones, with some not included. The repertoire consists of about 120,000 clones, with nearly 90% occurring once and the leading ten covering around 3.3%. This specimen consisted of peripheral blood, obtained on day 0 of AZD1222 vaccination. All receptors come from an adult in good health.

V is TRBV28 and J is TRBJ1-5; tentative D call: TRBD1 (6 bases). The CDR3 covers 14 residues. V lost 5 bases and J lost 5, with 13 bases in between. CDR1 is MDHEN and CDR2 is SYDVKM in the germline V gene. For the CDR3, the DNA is TGTGCCAGCAGTCCATGGGGGGGCCATCAGCCCCAGCATTTT. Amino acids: CASSPWGGHQPQHF.

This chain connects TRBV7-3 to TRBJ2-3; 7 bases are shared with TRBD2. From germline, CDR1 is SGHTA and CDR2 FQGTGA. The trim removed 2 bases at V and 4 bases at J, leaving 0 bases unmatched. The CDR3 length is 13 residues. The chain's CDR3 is CASSLAGADTQYF. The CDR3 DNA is TGTGCCAGCAGCTTAGCGGGGGCAGATACGCAGTATTTT.

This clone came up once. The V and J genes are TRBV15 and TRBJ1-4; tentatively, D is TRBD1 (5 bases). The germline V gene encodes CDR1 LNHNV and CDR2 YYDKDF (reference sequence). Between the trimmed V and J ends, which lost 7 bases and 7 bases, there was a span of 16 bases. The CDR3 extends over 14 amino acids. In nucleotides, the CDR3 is TGTGCCACCATGGCTTCAGGGATAGGTGAAAAACTGTTTTTT. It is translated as CATMASGIGEKLFF.

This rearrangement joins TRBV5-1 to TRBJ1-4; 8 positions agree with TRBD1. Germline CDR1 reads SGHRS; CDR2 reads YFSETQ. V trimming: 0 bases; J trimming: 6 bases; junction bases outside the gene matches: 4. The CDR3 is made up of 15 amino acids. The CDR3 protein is CASSLVGTGYEKLFF. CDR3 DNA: TGCGCCAGCAGCTTGGTTGGGACAGGCTATGAAAAACTGTTTTTT.

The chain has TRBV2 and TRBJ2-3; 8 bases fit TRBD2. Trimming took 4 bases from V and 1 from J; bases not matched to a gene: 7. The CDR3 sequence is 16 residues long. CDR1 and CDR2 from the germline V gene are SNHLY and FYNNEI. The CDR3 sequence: CASSAVAGGGTDTQYF. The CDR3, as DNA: TGTGCCAGCAGTGCTGTTGCGGGAGGAGGCACAGATACGCAGTATTTT.

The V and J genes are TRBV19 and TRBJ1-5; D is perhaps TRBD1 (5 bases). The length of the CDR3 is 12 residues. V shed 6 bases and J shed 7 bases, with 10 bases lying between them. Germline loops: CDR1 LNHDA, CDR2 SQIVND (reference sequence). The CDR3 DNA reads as TGTGCCAGTAGCAGGGTTCAGCAGCCCCAGCATTTT. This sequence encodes CASSRVQQPQHF.

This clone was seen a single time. The CDR3 loop reads CASSPDRSNQPQHF. The CDR3 coding sequence is TGTGCCAGCAGCCCGGACAGGAGCAATCAGCCCCAGCATTTT. The rearrangement joins TRBV6-5 to TRBJ1-5, with 7 bases that match TRBD1. The ends lost 6 bases at V and 1 base at J; junction bases unmatched: 3. The CDR3 loop spans 14 amino acids. Germline values: CDR1 MNHEY, CDR2 SVGAGI.

In DNA form, the CDR3 reads TGTGCCAGCAGTCACAAACGGGACAGGGCCGACGAGCAGTACTTC. It is translated as CASSHKRDRADEQYF. The chain joins TRBV6-5 to TRBJ2-7; 9 bases align to TRBD1. This CDR3 comprises 15 residues. After removal of 5 bases from V and 5 bases from J, the junction contained 10 bases not matched to a gene. Germline CDR1 MNHEY, CDR2 SVGAGI.

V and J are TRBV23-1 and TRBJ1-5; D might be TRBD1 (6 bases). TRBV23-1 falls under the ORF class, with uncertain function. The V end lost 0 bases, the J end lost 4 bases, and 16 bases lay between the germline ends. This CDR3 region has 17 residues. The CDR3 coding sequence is TGCGCCAGCAGTCAATCCTTCAGGGGCCAGGGGAATCAGCCCCAGCATTTT. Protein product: CASSQSFRGQGNQPQHF.